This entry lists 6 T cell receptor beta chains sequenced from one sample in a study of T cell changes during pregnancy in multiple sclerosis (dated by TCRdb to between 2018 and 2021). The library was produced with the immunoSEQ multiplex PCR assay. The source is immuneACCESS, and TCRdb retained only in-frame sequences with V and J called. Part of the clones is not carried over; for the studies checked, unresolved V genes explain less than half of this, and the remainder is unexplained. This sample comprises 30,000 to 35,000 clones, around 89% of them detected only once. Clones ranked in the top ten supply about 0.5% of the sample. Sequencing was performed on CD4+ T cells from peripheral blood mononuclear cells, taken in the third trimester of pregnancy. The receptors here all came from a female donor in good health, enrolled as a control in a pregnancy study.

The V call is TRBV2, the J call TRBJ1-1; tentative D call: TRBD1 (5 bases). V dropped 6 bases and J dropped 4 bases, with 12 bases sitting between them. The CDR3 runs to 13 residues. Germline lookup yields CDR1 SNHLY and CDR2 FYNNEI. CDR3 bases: TGTGCCAGCAGGGGGACGGGAGGCACTGAAGCTTTCTTT. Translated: CASRGTGGTEAFF.

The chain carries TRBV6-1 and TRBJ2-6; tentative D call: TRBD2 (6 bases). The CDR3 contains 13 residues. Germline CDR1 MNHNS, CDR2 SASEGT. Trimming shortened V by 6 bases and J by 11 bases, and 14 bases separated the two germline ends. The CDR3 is CASSSRGFDVLTF. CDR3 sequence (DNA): TGTGCCAGCAGCAGTCGGGGGTTCGACGTCCTGACTTTC.

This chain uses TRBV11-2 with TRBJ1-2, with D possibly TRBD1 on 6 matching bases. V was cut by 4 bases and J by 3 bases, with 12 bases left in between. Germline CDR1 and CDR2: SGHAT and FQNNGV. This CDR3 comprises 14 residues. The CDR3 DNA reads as TGTGCCAGCAGCTCCCGGGACACTTACTATGGCTACACCTTC. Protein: CASSSRDTYYGYTF.

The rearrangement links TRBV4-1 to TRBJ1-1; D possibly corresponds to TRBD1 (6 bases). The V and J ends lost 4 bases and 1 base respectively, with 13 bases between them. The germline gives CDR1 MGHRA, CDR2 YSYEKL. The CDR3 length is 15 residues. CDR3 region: CASSPTGTPNTEAFF. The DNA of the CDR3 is TGCGCCAGCAGCCCTACCGGGACACCGAACACTGAAGCTTTCTTT.

In DNA, the CDR3 is TGTGCCAGCAGCCGGGACAGGGGAATCGCCTACGAGCAGTACTTC. This encodes CASSRDRGIAYEQYF. The chain recombines TRBV14 with TRBJ2-7, with 10 positions matching TRBD1. V shed 4 bases and J 2 bases; nucleotides not matched to a gene: 5. The CDR3 extends over 15 amino acids. Germline assignment: CDR1 SGHDN and CDR2 FVKESK.

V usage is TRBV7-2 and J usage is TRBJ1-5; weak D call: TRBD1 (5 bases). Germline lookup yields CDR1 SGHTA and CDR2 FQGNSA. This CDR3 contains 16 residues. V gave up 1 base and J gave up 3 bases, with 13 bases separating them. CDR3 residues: CASSLDAPGFNQPQHF. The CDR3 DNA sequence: TGTGCCAGCAGCTTAGATGCTCCAGGGTTCAATCAGCCCCAGCATTTT.